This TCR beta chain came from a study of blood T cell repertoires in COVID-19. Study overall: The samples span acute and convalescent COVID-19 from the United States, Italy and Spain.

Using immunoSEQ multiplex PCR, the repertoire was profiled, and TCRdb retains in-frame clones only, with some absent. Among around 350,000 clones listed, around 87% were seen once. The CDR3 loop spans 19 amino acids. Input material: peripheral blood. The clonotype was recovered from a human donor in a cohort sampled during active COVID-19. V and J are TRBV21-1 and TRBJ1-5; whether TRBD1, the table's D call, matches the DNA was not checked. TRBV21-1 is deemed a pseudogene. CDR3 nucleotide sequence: TGTGCCAGCAGCAAAAGGGGACAGGGGAGCCGGGGCCAAAATCAGCCCCAGCATTTT. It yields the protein CASSKRGQGSRGQNQPQHF.